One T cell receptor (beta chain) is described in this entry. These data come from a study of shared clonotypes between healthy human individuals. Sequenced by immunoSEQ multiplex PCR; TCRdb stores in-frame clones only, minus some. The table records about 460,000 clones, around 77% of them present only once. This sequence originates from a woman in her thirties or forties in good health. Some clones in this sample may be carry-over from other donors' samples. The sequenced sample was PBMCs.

The CDR3 region has the DNA TGTGCCAGCAGTCTACAGGGTGTTGCTAATGAAAAACTGTTTTTT. Its protein is CASSLQGVANEKLFF. The rearrangement uses TRBV28 and TRBJ1-4; TRBD1 might be the D (6 bases). The germline V and J ends were trimmed by 5 bases and 3 bases, with 13 bases remaining between them. The CDR3 totals 15 residues. CDR1 and CDR2 (germline): MDHEN, SYDVKM.